Listed below are T cell receptor beta chains from one sample, sequenced in a study of cytomegalovirus exposure and HLA in healthy donors. Data came from immunoSEQ multiplex PCR; TCRdb stores just in-frame clones and leaves some out. The sample holds approximately 170,000 clones; around 75% are singletons and the top ten take 2% to 2.5%. Sequenced input: PBMCs. The receptors originated from a male donor in good health and CMV-seronegative. CDR3s include the opening cysteine and the closing phenylalanine or tryptophan. A D gene is named only where the DNA matches it firmly. Not all rows give a size; the values are once, few, many and, for expanded clones, a class.

size: once; D: -; J: TRBJ2-1; V: TRBV7-8; CDR3: CASSPGVAESNEQFF; DNA: TGTGCCAGCAGCCCCGGGGTAGCGGAGAGCAATGAGCAGTTCTTC
size: -; D: -; J: TRBJ1-4; V: TRBV18; CDR3: CASSQTQGGRSDEKLFF; DNA: TGTGCCAGCTCACAAACACAGGGAGGGCGTTCCGATGAAAAACTGTTTTTT
size: -; D: TRBD1; J: TRBJ1-2; V: TRBV30; CDR3: CAWSSDRGYGYTF; DNA: TGTGCCTGGAGTTCAGACAGGGGGTATGGCTACACCTTC
size: -; D: TRBD1; J: TRBJ1-4; V: TRBV2; CDR3: CASSEEGFGTGIEKLFF; DNA: TGTGCCAGCAGTGAAGAGGGTTTCGGGACAGGTATAGAAAAACTGTTTTTT
size: -; D: TRBD1; J: TRBJ1-2; V: TRBV27; CDR3: CASSHQDRGLGYTF; DNA: TGTGCCAGCAGTCACCAGGACAGGGGGCTGGGCTACACCTTC
size: -; D: TRBD1; J: TRBJ2-5; V: TRBV7-2; CDR3: CASSRRTGEGETQYF; DNA: TGTGCCAGCAGCCGTCGGACAGGGGAGGGGGAGACCCAGTACTTC
size: -; D: TRBD1; J: TRBJ2-5; V: TRBV25-1; CDR3: CASSEDRQGAETQYF; DNA: TGTGCCAGCAGTGAGGACAGACAGGGTGCGGAGACCCAGTACTTC
size: few; D: TRBD2; J: TRBJ2-1; V: TRBV7-2; CDR3: CASSLGLAGSYNEQFF; DNA: TGTGCCAGCAGCTTAGGTCTAGCGGGGTCCTACAATGAGCAGTTCTTC
size: -; D: -; J: TRBJ2-2; V: TRBV5-1; CDR3: CASSLAGDTGELFF; DNA: TGCGCCAGCAGCTTGGCAGGGGACACCGGGGAGCTGTTTTTT
size: -; D: -; J: TRBJ1-1; V: TRBV15; CDR3: CATSRPAEGTEAFF; DNA: TGTGCCACCAGCAGACCCGCAGAGGGCACTGAAGCTTTCTTT
size: -; D: -; J: TRBJ2-5; V: TRBV5-6; CDR3: CASSLRRSGETQYF; DNA: TGTGCCAGCAGCTTGCGACGTTCAGGAGAGACCCAGTACTTC
size: -; D: -; J: TRBJ1-1; V: TRBV7-9; CDR3: CASSRRQTEAFF; DNA: TGTGCCAGCAGCCGACGACAGACCGAAGCTTTCTTT
size: -; D: TRBD1; J: TRBJ1-2; V: TRBV10-2; CDR3: CASSRDSPYGYTF; DNA: TGCGCCAGCAGTAGGGACAGTCCCTATGGCTACACCTTC
size: -; D: -; J: TRBJ2-7; V: TRBV7-9; CDR3: CASSPRGPYEQYF; DNA: TGTGCCAGCAGCCCCCGCGGGCCATACGAGCAGTACTTC
size: -; D: -; J: TRBJ1-1; V: TRBV27; CDR3: CASSYRSNRVNTEAFF; DNA: TGTGCCAGCAGCTACCGATCAAACAGGGTCAACACTGAAGCTTTCTTT
size: -; D: TRBD2; J: TRBJ2-3; V: TRBV29-1; CDR3: CSVLRGTSGGTDTQYF; DNA: TGCAGCGTTCTCCGCGGGACTAGCGGGGGGACAGATACGCAGTATTTT
size: once; D: -; J: TRBJ1-4; V: TRBV29-1; CDR3: CSVGFGTPNEKLFF; DNA: TGCAGCGTTGGATTTGGCACCCCTAATGAAAAACTGTTTTTT
size: once; D: TRBD2; J: TRBJ2-5; V: TRBV5-1; CDR3: CASSLRLAGGQETQYF; DNA: TGCGCCAGCAGCTTGCGGCTAGCGGGCGGACAAGAGACCCAGTACTTC
size: -; D: -; J: TRBJ1-1; V: TRBV6-5; CDR3: CASSYSGTLNTEAFF; DNA: TGTGCCAGCAGTTACTCCGGGACTCTCAACACTGAAGCTTTCTTT
size: few; D: TRBD1; J: TRBJ1-1; V: TRBV5-1; CDR3: CASSLGTGIDTEAFF; DNA: TGTGCCAGCAGCTTGGGGACAGGGATTGACACTGAAGCTTTCTTT
size: -; D: TRBD2; J: TRBJ2-1; V: TRBV11-2; CDR3: CASSLFPGGYNEQFF; DNA: TGTGCCAGCAGCTTATTTCCGGGGGGGTACAATGAGCAGTTCTTC
size: few; D: -; J: TRBJ2-7; V: TRBV7-8; CDR3: CASTGGQTGSYEQYF; DNA: TGTGCCAGCACCGGGGGACAGACTGGCTCCTACGAGCAGTACTTC
size: -; D: TRBD1; J: TRBJ1-6; V: TRBV27; CDR3: CASSLLTGGTYSPLHF; DNA: TGTGCCAGCAGTTTATTGACAGGGGGGACTTATTCACCCCTCCACTTT
size: -; D: -; J: TRBJ2-1; V: TRBV4-2; CDR3: CASSQGRQGGDEQFF; DNA: TGTGCCAGCAGCCAAGGGAGACAGGGAGGCGATGAGCAGTTCTTC
size: -; D: TRBD2; J: TRBJ2-1; V: TRBV28; CDR3: CASSLGAGGRNEQFF; DNA: TGTGCCAGCAGTTTAGGGGCGGGGGGAAGGAATGAGCAGTTCTTC
size: -; D: -; J: TRBJ1-4; V: TRBV6-6; CDR3: CASSPQSLNEKLFF; DNA: TGTGCCAGCAGTCCCCAGTCGCTTAATGAAAAACTGTTTTTT
size: -; D: -; J: TRBJ1-2; V: TRBV6-5; CDR3: CASSSPTDNYGYTF; DNA: TGTGCCAGCAGTTCCCCGACAGACAACTATGGCTACACCTTC
size: few; D: TRBD2; J: TRBJ2-5; V: TRBV4-1; CDR3: CASSQGALAGGLETQYF; DNA: TGCGCCAGCAGCCAAGGGGCCCTAGCGGGGGGGTTAGAGACCCAGTACTTC
size: -; D: TRBD1; J: TRBJ2-7; V: TRBV30; CDR3: CAWRGQGRYEQYF; DNA: TGTGCCTGGAGGGGACAGGGGAGATACGAGCAGTACTTC
size: -; D: -; J: TRBJ2-2; V: TRBV10-3; CDR3: CATGTLNTGELFF; DNA: TGTGCCACCGGGACTCTCAACACCGGGGAGCTGTTTTTT
size: few; D: TRBD1; J: TRBJ2-7; V: TRBV5-4; CDR3: CASSLGDRGIFGEQYF; DNA: TGTGCCAGCAGCCTCGGGGACAGGGGTATTTTCGGCGAGCAGTACTTC
size: few; D: TRBD1; J: TRBJ1-6; V: TRBV7-9; CDR3: CASSLGTGYNDSPLHF; DNA: TGTGCCAGCAGCTTAGGGACAGGGTATAACGATTCACCCCTCCACTTT
size: -; D: TRBD1; J: TRBJ1-2; V: TRBV9; CDR3: CASSLDRGRGYGYTF; DNA: TGTGCCAGCAGCCTTGACAGGGGGCGCGGGTATGGCTACACCTTC
size: once; D: -; J: TRBJ1-5; V: TRBV7-9; CDR3: CASSPGTGNQPQHF; DNA: TGTGCCAGCAGCCCGGGGACTGGCAATCAGCCCCAGCATTTT
size: few; D: -; J: TRBJ1-1; V: TRBV6-1; CDR3: CASSIQVLAFF; DNA: TGTGCCAGCAGTATACAAGTTCTGGCTTTCTTT
size: -; D: -; J: TRBJ2-2; V: TRBV30; CDR3: CAGRGQGGTGELFF; DNA: TGTGCTGGGAGAGGGCAGGGAGGTACCGGGGAGCTGTTTTTT